The next 22 T cell receptor beta chains were all read from a single sample in a study of cytomegalovirus exposure and HLA in healthy donors. Both 60 Vbeta primers and 13 Jbeta primers went into the PCR. Repertoires were generated with immunoSEQ multiplex PCR, while TCRdb's copy carries only in-frame clones and drops some. This sample's table has around 31,000 clones. The sequencing sample was made of PBMCs. These receptors all stem from a female donor in good health and CMV-seronegative.

The V and J genes are TRBV10-3 and TRBJ2-7, with a weak D call TRBD1 (5 bases). The germline V gene encodes CDR1 ENHRY and CDR2 SYGVKD. The ends were cut back, 3 bases at V and 2 bases at J, with 11 bases in the middle. CDR3 length equals 14 residues. The CDR3 sequence: CAISEGVQAYEQYF. DNA for the CDR3: TGTGCCATCAGTGAAGGGGTCCAGGCCTACGAGCAGTACTTC.

The J gene is TRBJ2-7, the V gene TRBV14; TRBD1 matches 9 bases. Germline CDR1 SGHDN, CDR2 FVKESK. V trimming: 2 bases; J trimming: 3 bases; junction bases outside the gene matches: 11. The CDR3 covers 17 residues. The CDR3 DNA sequence: TGTGCCAGCAGCCAAAACCTGGGACAGGGAGATTACTACGAGCAGTACTTC. It translates to CASSQNLGQGDYYEQYF.

V is TRBV11-3 and J is TRBJ2-3, with 11 bases aligning to TRBD2. Losses at the gene ends were 3 bases for V and 0 bases for J; bases not matched to a gene: 8. The CDR3 has 18 amino acids. Germline-derived CDR1 and CDR2 are SGHNT and YENEEA. DNA of the CDR3: TGTGCCAGCAGCTTTGGCCTAGCGGGGGGTACTAGCACAGATACGCAGTATTTT. This encodes CASSFGLAGGTSTDTQYF.

The chain combines TRBV7-9 with TRBJ1-1; a possible D gene is TRBD1 (5 bases). Trimming removed 1 base at V and 3 bases at J, with 12 bases between. The V gene's germline CDR1 is SEHNR and CDR2 FQNEAQ (reference sequence). The CDR3 loop spans 15 amino acids. CDR3: CASSLGSGRDTEAFF. As DNA, the CDR3 is TGTGCCAGCAGCTTAGGGTCTGGCAGGGACACTGAAGCTTTCTTT.

The rearrangement joins TRBV11-3 to TRBJ2-5, with 10 nucleotides matching TRBD2. The germline V gene has CDR1 SGHNT and CDR2 YENEEA. This CDR3 has 15 amino acids. With V trimmed by 4 bases and J by 2 bases, 4 bases remained unmatched. CDR3 DNA: TGTGCCAGCAGCTCTAGCGGGGGTTTGCAAGAGACCCAGTACTTC. It is translated as CASSSSGGLQETQYF.

The rearrangement uses TRBV11-2 and TRBJ2-7; D unresolved. Trimming pared 3 bases from V and 5 bases from J, leaving 14 bases between. Germline-derived CDR1 and CDR2 are SGHAT and FQNNGV. This CDR3 region has 14 residues. In nucleotides, the CDR3 is TGTGCCAGCAGCTTCCGGCAGGCTCAGAACGAGCAGTACTTC. Amino acids: CASSFRQAQNEQYF.

The chain couples TRBV10-2 to TRBJ2-5, with TRBD1 matching 8 bases. The CDR3 is 12 amino acids. The V and J ends lost 9 bases and 5 bases, in that order; junction bases with no gene match: 5. Germline values: CDR1 WSHSY, CDR2 SAAADI. CDR3: CASRTGLETQYF. The CDR3 DNA reads TGCGCCAGTAGGACAGGGTTGGAGACCCAGTACTTC.

The rearrangement links TRBV4-1 to TRBJ1-1, with TRBD1 as a possible D gene (5 bases). The germline CDR1 and CDR2 sequences are MGHRA and YSYEKL. V was trimmed by 5 bases and J by 5 bases, leaving 15 bases between them. The CDR3 contains 14 residues. CDR3 residues: CASSVTAGITEAFF. CDR3 sequence (DNA): TGCGCCAGCAGCGTTACGGCAGGGATAACTGAAGCTTTCTTT.

CDR3 sequence (DNA): TGTGCCAGCAGCGCGGGGACAAGAAATGAAAAACTGTTTTTT. It translates to CASSAGTRNEKLFF. V usage is TRBV9 and J usage is TRBJ1-4; possibly TRBD1 for D (6 bases). Germline V gives CDR1 SGDLS, CDR2 YYNGEE. The ends were cut back, 3 bases at V and 5 bases at J, with 11 bases in the middle. This CDR3 has 14 amino acids.

V is TRBV11-2 and J is TRBJ2-6, with a tentative D call TRBD2 (5 bases). Trimming removed 4 bases from V and 4 bases from J, with 17 bases in between. Looked up from germline, CDR1 is SGHAT and CDR2 is FQNNGV. This CDR3 has 17 amino acids. In DNA form, the CDR3 reads TGTGCCAGCAGCTACCAGGACCTACGGGGAGGGGCCAACGTCCTGACTTTC. This gives the protein CASSYQDLRGGANVLTF.

In regard to this clone: One end of the junction does not line up with germline, which may come from a read error. The chain has TRBV11-2 and TRBJ1-6; a possible D gene is TRBD1 (5 bases). The germline V gene has CDR1 SGHAT and CDR2 FQNNGV. CDR3 length: 14 residues. CDR3 protein: CASSLAGGNSLLHF. The CDR3 region has the DNA TGTGCCAGCAGCTTAGCCGGGGGAAATTCACTCCTCCACTTT.

The V and J genes are TRBV4-2 and TRBJ1-5; 7 bases agree with TRBD1. V shed 0 bases and J 6 bases; nucleotides not matched to a gene: 5. The CDR3 is 15 amino acids. CDR1 is LGHNA and CDR2 is YNFKEQ in the germline V gene. The CDR3 is CASSQDLTGRQPQHF. CDR3 DNA: TGTGCCAGCAGCCAAGACCTGACAGGGCGTCAGCCCCAGCATTTT.

This chain joins TRBV4-1 and TRBJ1-1; D perhaps matches TRBD1 (6 bases). Trimming pared 6 bases from V and 1 base from J, leaving 15 bases between. The CDR3 contains 15 residues. Germline V gene lookup returns CDR1 MGHRA and CDR2 YSYEKL. CDR3 in amino acids: CASRPIGTSNTEAFF. CDR3 coding DNA: TGCGCCAGCAGGCCCATCGGGACATCGAACACTGAAGCTTTCTTT.

The chain uses TRBV15 and TRBJ2-6; 12 nucleotides line up with TRBD1. CDR3 length: 20 residues. The junction had 8 bases not matched to a gene; V was cut back by 2 bases and J by 0 bases. Germline CDR1 reads LNHNV; CDR2 reads YYDKDF (reference sequence). The CDR3 DNA reads TGTGCCACCAGCAGAAAATCCGGGACAGGGGGCCGCTCTGGGGCCAACGTCCTGACTTTC. It encodes CATSRKSGTGGRSGANVLTF. The whole variable domain, filled in from reference TRBV15 and TRBJ2-6, reads DAMVIQNPRYQVTQFGKPVTLSCSQTLNHNVMYWYQQKSSQAPKLLFHYYDKDFNNEADTPDNFQSRRPNTSFCFLDIRSPGLGDTAMYLCATSRKSGTGGRSGANVLTFGAGSRLTVL.

This chain connects TRBV7-9 to TRBJ1-5; TRBD1 matches 10 bases. The ends lost 4 bases at V and 1 base at J; junction bases unmatched: 1. Germline V gene sequence: CDR1 SEHNR, CDR2 FQNEAQ (reference sequence). CDR3 length: 15 residues. The CDR3 protein is CASSWTGGSNQPQHF. CDR3 nucleotides: TGTGCCAGCAGCTGGACAGGGGGGAGCAATCAGCCCCAGCATTTT.

The chain is built from TRBV18 and TRBJ1-6, with 10 bases fitting TRBD1. Germline V gives CDR1 KGHSH, CDR2 LQKENI. CDR3 size: 16 residues. The V and J ends lost 3 bases and 8 bases, in that order; junction bases with no gene match: 7. The CDR3 spells CASSPGGQGDDSPLHF. CDR3 nucleotide sequence: TGTGCCAGCTCACCGGGCGGACAGGGGGATGATTCACCCCTCCACTTT. The full variable domain, completed using reference TRBV18 and TRBJ1-6, is NAGVMQNPRHLVRRRGQEARLRCSPMKGHSHVYWYRQLPEEGLKFMVYLQKENIIDESGMPKERFSAEFPKEGPSILRIQQVVRGDSAAYFCASSPGGQGDDSPLHFGNGTRLTVT.

The chain recombines TRBV9 with TRBJ2-1, with TRBD2 matching 8 bases. Germline CDR1 reads SGDLS; CDR2 reads YYNGEE. The CDR3 consists of 14 residues. With 3 bases clipped from V and 9 bases from J, the junction kept 8 bases outside the gene matches. The CDR3 bases are TGTGCCAGCAGCGCCCTGGGCGGGGGGTTTGAGCAGTTCTTC. It is translated as CASSALGGGFEQFF.

As concerns this clone: The junction departs from the called germline gene at one end, perhaps through a read error. The rearrangement uses TRBV6-6 and TRBJ2-7; TRBD2 agrees at 9 bases. The length of the CDR3 is 15 residues. The germline V gene encodes CDR1 MNHNY and CDR2 SVGAGI (reference sequence). DNA of the CDR3: TGTGCCAGCAGACCTCCTAGCGGGGCCTCCTCCGAGCAGTACTTC. Its translation: CASRPPSGASSEQYF.

This chain uses TRBV6-6 with TRBJ2-1; D is unresolved. This CDR3 is 14 amino acids long. The V gene's germline CDR1 is MNHNY and CDR2 SVGAGI (reference sequence). The V end lost 8 bases, the J end lost 4 bases, and 15 bases lay between the germline ends. The CDR3 reads CASVFSQVYNEQFF. DNA of the CDR3: TGTGCCAGCGTTTTTAGTCAGGTTTACAATGAGCAGTTCTTC.

The rearrangement joins TRBV7-2 to TRBJ2-3; possible D gene TRBD2, 5 bases. V lost 2 bases and J lost 0, with 12 bases in between. CDR3 size: 16 residues. Germline V lookup: CDR1 SGHTA, CDR2 FQGNSA. The CDR3 loop reads CASSLTLAASTDTQYF. Written as DNA, the CDR3 is TGTGCCAGCAGCTTAACCCTAGCAGCTAGCACAGATACGCAGTATTTT.

Comment on this clone: Other DNA sequences in the same sample also yield this CDR3. The gene calls are TRBV6-4 and TRBJ2-3, with 11 nucleotides matching TRBD2. Germline assignment: CDR1 MRHNA and CDR2 SNTAGT. The CDR3 runs 14 residues. Germline trimming cut 3 bases from V and 4 bases from J; bases unmatched to any gene: 0. CDR3 sequence (DNA): TGTGCCAGCAGTGATAGCGGGGGGGCAGATACGCAGTATTTT. It yields the protein CASSDSGGADTQYF.

The chain couples TRBV11-1 to TRBJ2-3; weak D call: TRBD2 (7 bases). The V gene's germline CDR1 is SGHAT and CDR2 FQDESV (reference sequence). The length of the CDR3 is 16 residues. V was shortened by 5 bases and J by 4 bases, with 19 bases between the two germline ends. The CDR3 sequence is CASSPLPAGAADTQYF. DNA for the CDR3: TGTGCCAGCAGCCCGCTCCCGGCGGGGGCAGCAGATACGCAGTATTTT.